The clone carrying this T cell receptor beta chain was seen many times. These data belong to a study of T cells in Graves' hyperthyroidism and ophthalmopathy. Amplification targeted TCR beta CDR3 regions from RNA transcripts. RT-PCR in the first round (using the HTBI primer set) targeted the TCR CDR3. MiXCR, applied by TCRdb to the multiplex PCR reads, yields one record per CDR3 protein. In the table there are roughly 180,000 distinct CDR3 sequences, about a tenth of which are singletons. Sequencing was carried out using blood. This clonotype originated in a woman younger than 35 with Graves' hyperthyroidism that later progressed to Graves' ophthalmopathy.

In nucleotides, the CDR3 is TGTGCCAGCATCCCTTTCACCGGAGGCTACACCTTC. As protein: CASIPFTGGYTF. This chain connects TRBV12-3 or TRBV12-4 to TRBJ1-2; D gene unclear. The CDR3 extends over 12 amino acids. V was clipped by 7 bases and J by 8 bases, with 14 bases between them.